This T cell receptor (beta chain) was captured in a study of blood T cell repertoires in COVID-19. About the research overall: The samples span acute and convalescent COVID-19 from the United States, Italy and Spain.

Clones were sequenced by immunoSEQ multiplex PCR, and TCRdb holds only the in-frame ones, with some missing. The sample carries 150,000 to 200,000 clones, roughly nine tenths recorded once. Looked up from germline, CDR1 is MGHDK and CDR2 is SYGVNS. V was shortened by 3 bases and J by 0 bases, with 11 bases between the two germline ends. The CDR3 sequence is 15 residues long. This chain links TRBV25-1 with TRBJ1-1; D call uncertain. The receptor's source is a man between 65 and 85 years old with active or convalescent COVID-19. The specimen sequenced was peripheral blood. This CDR3 reads CASSDAGLMNTEAFF. The CDR3, as DNA: TGTGCCAGCAGTGATGCGGGCCTAATGAACACTGAAGCTTTCTTT.